This TCR beta chain was recovered during a study of Graves' ophthalmopathy and Graves' hyperthyroidism. As for the study in general: Peripheral blood was collected at initial diagnosis, before any treatment.

None of the included patients had other autoimmune diseases, uncontrolled infections, pregnancy or lactation, as these led to exclusion. Study-wide results and caveats: Using a 13-signature model, the authors split ophthalmopathy from stable hyperthyroidism, with 85% to 90% sensitivity and approximately 80% specificity.

Amplification targeted the TCR beta CDR3 regions, with RNA transcripts as the source material. An opening RT-PCR round employed HTBI primers and preceded a second-round multiplex PCR. TCRdb fed the multiplex PCR reads into MiXCR, producing one record per CDR3 protein. Here the sample spans about 620,000 distinct CDR3 sequences, over 20% being singletons. V was clipped by 3 bases and J by 3 bases, with 12 bases between them. CDR1 is SNHLY and CDR2 is FYNNEI in the germline V gene. CDR3 length equals 15 residues. On this clonotype: Its target is not known.

This chain connects TRBV2 to TRBJ1-3, with D tentatively TRBD1 (6 bases). Sequenced input: peripheral blood. The origin of this receptor is a woman younger than 35 with stable Graves' hyperthyroidism. Some clones in this sample may be carry-over from other donors' samples. CDR3 residues: CASSDWWDNGNTIYF. Written as DNA, the CDR3 is TGTGCCAGCAGTGATTGGTGGGACAATGGAAACACCATATATTTT.